A single sample is the source of the 20 T cell receptor beta chains below, sequenced in a study of shared clonotypes between healthy human individuals. Sequencing used immunoSEQ multiplex PCR; TCRdb keeps in-frame clones, though not all of them. The sample consists of more than 2 million clones, 95% of them appearing once. Sequencing was performed on naive CD4+ T cells sorted from blood. Specified subset: CD45RA+ positively selected. All receptors come from a man younger than 35 in good health.

V and J are TRBV19 and TRBJ2-5; maybe TRBD1 (7 bases). V lost 6 bases and J lost 4, with 15 bases in between. Germline-derived CDR1 and CDR2 are LNHDA and SQIVND (reference sequence). The CDR3 sequence is 14 residues long. The CDR3 sequence is CASRATGRGETQYF. As DNA, the CDR3 is TGTGCCAGTAGGGCGACAGGGCGGGGAGAGACCCAGTACTTC.

In this sample, this clone turned up once. Other nucleotide sequences from this sample produce the same CDR3. V and J are TRBV6-6 and TRBJ1-2; no clear D gene. This CDR3 contains 11 residues. The germline V and J ends were trimmed by 7 bases and 2 bases, with 5 bases remaining between them. The germline V gene has CDR1 MNHNY and CDR2 SVGAGI (reference sequence). CDR3 amino acids: CASTPNYGYTF. The CDR3, as DNA: TGTGCCAGCACCCCAAACTATGGCTACACCTTC.

The chain combines TRBV28 with TRBJ1-5, with TRBD1 as a possible D gene (5 bases). Trimming took 6 bases from V and 2 from J, leaving 20 bases between them. The CDR3 length is 17 residues. Germline CDR1 is MDHEN and CDR2 is SYDVKM. The CDR3 DNA reads TGTGCCAGCAGGAGCGAGGGCAGGGCGGTCGGCAATCAGCCCCAGCATTTT. Amino acids: CASRSEGRAVGNQPQHF.

The rearrangement links TRBV18 to TRBJ2-1; 13 bases align to TRBD2. The CDR3 is made up of 16 amino acids. In germline, CDR1 is KGHSH, CDR2 LQKENI. V trimming: 6 bases; J trimming: 8 bases; junction bases outside the gene matches: 10. The CDR3 coding sequence is TGTGCCAGCTCGTCCCTACTAGCGGGGGGGCTGCATGAGCAGTTCTTC. It codes for CASSSLLAGGLHEQFF.

This chain connects TRBV6-6 to TRBJ1-1, with D perhaps matching TRBD1 (5 bases). The CDR3 length is 15 residues. Trimming took 6 bases from V and 10 from J, leaving 24 bases between them. Per the germline V gene, CDR1 is MNHNY and CDR2 is SVGAGI (reference sequence). CDR3 loop: CASSTPTADIWGAFF. The DNA for the CDR3 is TGTGCCAGCAGCACTCCGACAGCCGATATATGGGGAGCTTTCTTT.

This rearrangement joins TRBV7-2 to TRBJ2-5; 14 bases align to TRBD2. This CDR3 comprises 17 residues. With V trimmed by 3 bases and J by 1 base, 4 bases remained unmatched. Germline values: CDR1 SGHTA, CDR2 FQGNSA. The CDR3 loop is CASSFRLAGGRQETQYF. The CDR3 DNA reads TGTGCCAGCAGCTTTCGACTAGCGGGAGGGCGCCAAGAGACCCAGTACTTC.

This rearrangement joins TRBV30 to TRBJ2-4; 7 bases match TRBD1. Germline assignment: CDR1 GTSNPN and CDR2 SVGIG (reference sequence). The V and J ends lost 2 bases and 2 bases, in that order; junction bases with no gene match: 3. This CDR3 comprises 14 residues. This CDR3 reads CAWSPRGSKNIQYF. CDR3 bases: TGTGCCTGGAGTCCCAGGGGGTCCAAAAACATTCAGTACTTC.

The V gene is TRBV30, the J gene TRBJ1-6; D is possibly TRBD1 (6 bases). The CDR3 extends over 15 amino acids. Trimming cost V 0 bases and J 10 bases, with 16 bases left between them. CDR1 and CDR2 (germline): GTSNPN, SVGIG (reference sequence). The CDR3 is CAWSVQGWGGSPLHF. The CDR3 DNA follows: TGTGCCTGGAGTGTACAGGGCTGGGGGGGATCACCCCTCCACTTT.

The chain joins TRBV9 to TRBJ1-1, with TRBD1 matching 9 bases. V gave up 1 base and J gave up 4 bases; unmatched junction bases: 8. CDR3 length: 16 residues. CDR1 SGDLS and CDR2 YYNGEE come from the germline V gene. The CDR3 sequence: CASSVSRGTGSTEAFF. The CDR3 coding sequence is TGTGCCAGCAGCGTAAGCCGCGGGACAGGGTCCACTGAAGCTTTCTTT.

The chain has TRBV5-4 and TRBJ1-1; TRBD1 matches at 9 bases. V was clipped by 4 bases and J by 5 bases; unmatched bases: 6. This CDR3 spans 14 amino acids. Germline lookup yields CDR1 SGHNT and CDR2 YYREEE (reference sequence). CDR3 in amino acids: CASSQGQGSTEAFF. In DNA, the CDR3 is TGTGCCAGCAGCCAGGGACAGGGTTCGACTGAAGCTTTCTTT.

This sequence joins TRBV18 and TRBJ1-1; a possible D gene is TRBD1 (6 bases). This CDR3 contains 14 residues. Per the germline V gene, CDR1 is KGHSH and CDR2 is LQKENI. Trimming left V 2 bases short and J 4 bases short, with 11 bases between. CDR3 bases: TGTGCCAGCTCACCAAGTCAGGGGAGCACTGAAGCTTTCTTT. Translating gives CASSPSQGSTEAFF.

V gene TRBV6-5 combines with J gene TRBJ1-3; TRBD1 is a possible D gene (6 bases). The germline CDR1 and CDR2 sequences are MNHEY and SVGAGI. The CDR3 has 15 amino acids. The ends were cut back, 8 bases at V and 0 bases at J, with 14 bases in the middle. The CDR3 region is CASARGGSSGNTIYF. As DNA, the CDR3 is TGTGCCAGCGCCAGGGGCGGGAGCTCTGGAAACACCATATATTTT.

The gene calls are TRBV13 and TRBJ2-1; 10 nucleotides line up with TRBD2. Looked up from germline, CDR1 is PRHDT and CDR2 is FYEKMQ (reference sequence). The V and J ends lost 5 bases and 9 bases, in that order; junction bases with no gene match: 10. The CDR3 has 15 residues. CDR3 DNA: TGTGCCAGCAGCAATCCGGGACTAGCGTTAAGTGAGCAGTTCTTC. Encoded protein: CASSNPGLALSEQFF. The full variable domain, with the rest looked up from reference TRBV13 and TRBJ2-1, is AAGVIQSPRHLIKEKRETATLKCYPIPRHDTVYWYQQGPGQDPQFLISFYEKMQSDKGSIPDRFSAQQFSDYHSELNMSSLELGDSALYFCASSNPGLALSEQFFGPGTRLTVL.

The chain employs TRBV5-4 and TRBJ1-2; 11 positions agree with TRBD1. The germline CDR1 and CDR2 sequences are SGHNT and YYREEE (reference sequence). After removal of 2 bases from V and 2 bases from J, the junction contained 8 bases not matched to a gene. The CDR3 runs 17 residues. CDR3 protein: CASSLGQGAGSNYGYTF. The CDR3 DNA follows: TGTGCCAGCAGCTTAGGACAGGGGGCAGGTTCGAACTATGGCTACACCTTC.

The chain has TRBV6-1 and TRBJ2-1; 10 positions agree with TRBD2. Germline V gene data show CDR1 as MNHNS and CDR2 as SASEGT. The junction had 3 bases not matched to a gene; V was cut back by 3 bases and J by 10 bases. The CDR3 extends over 13 amino acids. The CDR3, as DNA: TGTGCCAGCAGTGAGCCACTAGCGGGGGAGCAGTTCTTC. This gives the protein CASSEPLAGEQFF.

This chain connects TRBV6-6 to TRBJ2-7, with a weak D call TRBD1 (6 bases). Per germline, CDR1 MNHNY and CDR2 SVGAGI (reference sequence). The length of the CDR3 is 13 residues. Deletions cut 2 bases from V and 4 bases from J, with 9 bases between. CDR3 in DNA: TGTGCCAGCAGTTACCGACAGGAGTACGAGCAGTACTTC. Its protein product is CASSYRQEYEQYF.

The DNA for the CDR3 is TGTGCCAGCAGCTTGAGAGTCGGGACAGGGTTACGCTACGAGCAGTACTTC. Protein: CASSLRVGTGLRYEQYF. The rearrangement uses TRBV5-6 and TRBJ2-7; 9 positions agree with TRBD1. Germline CDR1 SGHDT, CDR2 YYEEEE. The CDR3 has 17 residues. J was trimmed by 3 bases and V by 1 base; bases with no gene match: 11.

CDR3 nucleotide sequence: TGTGCCAGTAGTCACGGGACAATTGGATCCTACGAGCAGTACTTC. This sequence encodes CASSHGTIGSYEQYF. The chain links TRBV19 to TRBJ2-7, with TRBD1 as a possible D gene (6 bases). The germline gives CDR1 LNHDA, CDR2 SQIVND (reference sequence). This CDR3 is 15 amino acids long. The ends were cut back, 5 bases at V and 1 base at J, with 15 bases in the middle.

This sequence joins TRBV5-4 and TRBJ2-5; D ambiguous. Trimming took off 1 base at V and 6 bases at J, with 13 bases between the two ends. CDR1 and CDR2 (germline): SGHNT, YYREEE (reference sequence). The CDR3 has 14 amino acids. The CDR3 coding sequence is TGTGCCAGCAGCTTGATCGCGGTCGATAAGACCCAGTACTTC. Protein sequence: CASSLIAVDKTQYF.

This clone was recorded once. The rearrangement links TRBV18 to TRBJ2-4, with a possible D match to TRBD1 (6 bases). The CDR3 runs to 14 residues. The germline CDR1 and CDR2 sequences are KGHSH and LQKENI. V was shortened by 3 bases and J by 6 bases, with 12 bases between the two germline ends. The DNA for the CDR3 is TGTGCCAGCTCACCGGACAGAGAAAGAAACATTCAGTACTTC. Amino acid sequence: CASSPDRERNIQYF.